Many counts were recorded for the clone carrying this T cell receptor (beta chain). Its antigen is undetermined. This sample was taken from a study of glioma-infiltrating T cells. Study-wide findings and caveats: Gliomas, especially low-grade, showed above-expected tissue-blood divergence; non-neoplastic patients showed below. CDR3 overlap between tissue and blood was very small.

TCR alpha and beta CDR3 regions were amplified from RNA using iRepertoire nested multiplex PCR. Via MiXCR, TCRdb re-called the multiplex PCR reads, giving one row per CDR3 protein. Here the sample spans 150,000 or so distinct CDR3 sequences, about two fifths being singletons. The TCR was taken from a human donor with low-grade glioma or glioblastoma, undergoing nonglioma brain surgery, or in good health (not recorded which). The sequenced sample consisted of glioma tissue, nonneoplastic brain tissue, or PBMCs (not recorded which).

The CDR3 DNA reads as TGTGCCAGCAGTCTACAGGGGAGGACTGAAGCTTTCTTT. Its protein product is CASSLQGRTEAFF. The genes are TRBV6-1 and TRBJ1-1; 7 bases agree with TRBD1. CDR1 is MNHNS, CDR2 SASEGT, per germline. The length of the CDR3 is 13 residues. Trimming cost V 5 bases and J 5 bases; bases outside gene matches: 5.